What follows are 21 T cell receptor beta chains derived from one specimen sequenced in a study of blood T cells in healthy people across ages. Primers used in a second PCR of roughly 6 to 12 cycles were a sample-barcoded 5' primer and a J-beta primer mix. TCRdb re-derived calls from the 5' RACE reads in MiXCR, one entry per CDR3 protein. The table shows around 620,000 distinct CDR3 sequences, with roughly 28% occurring only once. Sequenced sample: blood. The receptors originated from a woman in her 70s in good health.

There are a few counts of this clonotype. The chain has TRBV5-1 and TRBJ1-1; maybe TRBD1 (5 bases). Trimming cost V 3 bases and J 1 base, with 13 bases left between them. CDR3 length: 15 amino acids. Germline CDR1 reads SGHRS; CDR2 reads YFSETQ. The CDR3 is CASSSNVGENTEAFF. The DNA of the CDR3 is TGCGCCAGCAGCTCGAATGTAGGGGAGAACACTGAAGCTTTCTTT.

This clonotype was seen a handful of times. CDR3 protein: CASSQMSGSGANVLTF. The CDR3 nucleotides are TGTGCCAGCAGCCAAATGTCCGGGTCTGGGGCCAACGTCCTGACTTTC. The V call is TRBV7-6, the J call TRBJ2-6, with D hard to call. Germline CDR1 SGHVS, CDR2 FNYEAQ. V was pared by 5 bases and J by 1 base, with 12 bases between. The CDR3 is 16 residues long.

The chain is built from TRBV30 and TRBJ2-3; D possibly corresponds to TRBD1 (5 bases). CDR3 size: 13 residues. Germline V CDR1 and CDR2: GTSNPN, SVGIG (reference sequence). Trimming shortened V by 0 bases and J by 4 bases, and 8 bases separated the two germline ends. The CDR3 loop is CAWSVRVADTQYF. The CDR3 DNA reads as TGTGCCTGGAGTGTCAGGGTCGCAGATACGCAGTATTTT.

This clonotype was observed a handful of times. The chain recombines TRBV5-1 with TRBJ2-4; D is uncertain. The CDR3 has 17 amino acids. The V end was cut by 3 bases, the J end by 1 base, with 17 bases between. Germline CDR1 reads SGHRS; CDR2 reads YFSETQ. CDR3 protein: CASSSAGQESAKNIQYF. CDR3 DNA: TGCGCCAGCAGCTCGGCCGGCCAGGAGTCGGCCAAAAACATTCAGTACTTC.

CDR3 sequence (DNA): TGCGCCAGCACGACTAGCGGGGGGACAACAGATACGCAGTATTTT. Its protein product is CASTTSGGTTDTQYF. The V and J genes are TRBV5-1 and TRBJ2-3, with TRBD2 matching 13 bases. Germline V gene lookup returns CDR1 SGHRS and CDR2 YFSETQ. The length of the CDR3 is 15 residues. V was pared by 6 bases and J by 3 bases, with 4 bases of the junction left unmatched.

This clonotype was seen repeatedly, ten times or more. The chain employs TRBV7-9 and TRBJ2-3; D unclear. CDR1 and CDR2 (germline): SEHNR, FQNEAQ (reference sequence). This CDR3 comprises 12 residues. Trimming cost V 1 base and J 4 bases, with 3 bases left between them. CDR3 nucleotides: TGTGCCAGCAGCTTAGTGGCAGATACGCAGTATTTT. Translated, it gives CASSLVADTQYF.

This clonotype was counted a few times. The CDR3 region is CASTSIGNNEQFF. CDR3 sequence (DNA): TGTGCCAGCACCTCAATAGGAAACAATGAGCAGTTCTTC. V is TRBV5-6 and J is TRBJ2-1; D unresolved. The germline CDR1 and CDR2 sequences are SGHDT and YYEEEE. The CDR3 is 13 amino acids. V shed 6 bases and J shed 5 bases, with 12 bases lying between them.

The chain couples TRBV4-2 to TRBJ2-7; D is unclear. This CDR3 has 12 residues. With 1 base removed from V and 2 bases from J, the gap between germline ends came to 3 bases. Germline assignment: CDR1 LGHNA and CDR2 YNFKEQ. Written as DNA, the CDR3 is TGTGCCAGCAGCCAAGTTCCCTACGAGCAGTACTTC. Translation gives CASSQVPYEQYF.

CDR3 region: CASSQSASYTF. CDR3 in DNA: TGTGCCAGCAGCCAATCAGCGAGCTACACCTTC. The chain joins TRBV3-1 to TRBJ1-2; D ambiguous. V was pared by 2 bases and J by 9 bases, with 7 bases between. The CDR3 runs 11 residues. Germline assignment: CDR1 LGHDT and CDR2 YNNKEL (reference sequence). The full variable domain, rest sourced from reference TRBV3-1 and TRBJ1-2, is DTAVSQTPKYLVTQMGNDKSIKCEQNLGHDTMYWYKQDSKKFLKIMFSYNNKELIINETVPNRFSPKSPDKAHLNLHINSLELGDSAVYFCASSQSASYTFGSGTRLTVV.

This clonotype was seen more than once but under ten times. The chain combines TRBV20-1 with TRBJ2-5, with D possibly matching TRBD1 (6 bases). Germline assignment: CDR1 DFQATT and CDR2 SNEGSKA (reference sequence). This CDR3 spans 15 amino acids. V lost 2 bases and J 0 bases, leaving 13 bases between the germline ends. The CDR3 here is CSARNSQGNQETQYF. The DNA for the CDR3 is TGCAGTGCTAGAAACTCTCAGGGGAACCAAGAGACCCAGTACTTC.

This chain links TRBV5-1 with TRBJ1-5, with a weak D call TRBD1 (6 bases). The CDR3 length is 13 residues. Germline-derived CDR1 and CDR2 are SGHRS and YFSETQ. The ends were cut back, 0 bases at V and 5 bases at J, with 6 bases in the middle. CDR3 sequence reads: CASSLGGHQPQHF. For the CDR3, the DNA is TGCGCCAGCAGCTTGGGGGGGCATCAGCCCCAGCATTTT.

This clonotype appeared a few times. A junction end diverges from the germline sequence, so it may reflect a read error. The genes are TRBV28 and TRBJ1-3; no firm D call. This CDR3 has 14 residues. Germline CDR1 reads MDHEN; CDR2 reads SYDVKM. The CDR3, as DNA: TGTGCCAGCAGCCCCGGGAGCCCTGGAAACACCGTATATTTT. Residues: CASSPGSPGNTVYF.

This chain joins TRBV29-1 and TRBJ2-2; possible D gene TRBD1, 6 bases. Germline values: CDR1 SQVTM, CDR2 ANQGSEA. The CDR3 covers 13 residues. Trimming took off 5 bases at V and 1 base at J, with 8 bases between the two ends. The CDR3 here is CSVRQVNTGELFF. CDR3 DNA sequence: TGCAGCGTTAGACAGGTGAACACCGGGGAGCTGTTTTTT.

V gene TRBV7-2 combines with J gene TRBJ2-1; TRBD1 matches at 10 bases. Germline V gives CDR1 SGHTA, CDR2 FQGNSA. The junction had 12 bases not matched to a gene; V was cut back by 5 bases and J by 2 bases. CDR3 length: 18 residues. The CDR3 here is CASSTPSRDRGPYNEQFF. CDR3 sequence (DNA): TGTGCCAGCAGCACCCCATCGCGGGACAGGGGCCCCTACAATGAGCAGTTCTTC.

Only a few counts were recorded for this clonotype. V usage is TRBV20-1 and J usage is TRBJ1-1; D is ambiguous. Per the germline V gene, CDR1 is DFQATT and CDR2 is SNEGSKA (reference sequence). This CDR3 is built from 13 residues. Between the trimmed V and J ends, which lost 2 bases and 3 bases, there was a span of 10 bases. DNA for the CDR3: TGCAGTGCTAGAACTACAGCAGACACTGAAGCTTTCTTT. Protein: CSARTTADTEAFF.

This clonotype was seen many times. The CDR3 spells CASSLFGTQYF. The CDR3 DNA follows: TGTGCCAGCAGTTTATTCGGGACCCAGTACTTC. This sequence joins TRBV12-3 or TRBV12-4 and TRBJ2-5; no reliable D call. This CDR3 has 11 amino acids. Trimming stripped 2 bases from V and 7 bases from J, with 5 bases between.

This clonotype was detected only a few times. The V call is TRBV27, the J call TRBJ2-5; 7 bases align to TRBD2. From germline, CDR1 is MNHEY and CDR2 SMNVEV (reference sequence). The CDR3 is 14 residues long. With 3 bases clipped from V and 5 bases from J, the junction kept 6 bases outside the gene matches. CDR3 amino acids: CASSLLAEIETQYF. CDR3 in DNA: TGTGCCAGCAGTTTGCTAGCGGAGATTGAGACCCAGTACTTC.

This clonotype turned up a few times. This sequence joins TRBV6-5 and TRBJ2-7; no clear D gene. Trimming pared 2 bases from V and 3 bases from J, leaving 20 bases between. The germline CDR1 and CDR2 sequences are MNHEY and SVGAGI. This CDR3 spans 17 amino acids. CDR3 nucleotide sequence: TGTGCCAGCAGTTACGCCTACAAGGTCGTACGGAACTACGAGCAGTACTTC. This encodes CASSYAYKVVRNYEQYF.

This clonotype has only a few counts. The V and J genes are TRBV15 and TRBJ1-4; tentative D call: TRBD1 (6 bases). Germline lookup yields CDR1 LNHNV and CDR2 YYDKDF (reference sequence). The CDR3 spans 15 residues. With 0 bases removed from V and 11 bases from J, the gap between germline ends came to 16 bases. The CDR3 loop reads CATSRDAVGGRKLFF. The CDR3 DNA sequence: TGTGCCACCAGCAGAGATGCGGTCGGGGGGCGGAAACTGTTTTTT.

This chain joins TRBV6-2 or TRBV6-3 and TRBJ2-5; TRBD2 agrees at 7 bases. The better agreement between TRBJ2-1 and the DNA end casts doubt on the J call. The CDR3 runs 16 residues. Germline values: CDR1 MNHEY, CDR2 SVGEGT. CDR3 in DNA: TGTGCCAGCAGTTACTCGGGGCTAGCGGAGTACAATGAGCAGTTCTTC. As protein: CASSYSGLAEYNEQFF.

This clonotype was observed a few times. The chain carries TRBV6-5 and TRBJ1-1, with D unclear. This CDR3 comprises 15 residues. Germline values: CDR1 MNHEY, CDR2 SVGAGI. Trimming removed 0 bases at V and 5 bases at J, with 13 bases between. This CDR3 reads CASSYSAPQGTEAFF. In nucleotides, the CDR3 is TGTGCCAGCAGTTACTCAGCCCCCCAAGGGACTGAAGCTTTCTTT.